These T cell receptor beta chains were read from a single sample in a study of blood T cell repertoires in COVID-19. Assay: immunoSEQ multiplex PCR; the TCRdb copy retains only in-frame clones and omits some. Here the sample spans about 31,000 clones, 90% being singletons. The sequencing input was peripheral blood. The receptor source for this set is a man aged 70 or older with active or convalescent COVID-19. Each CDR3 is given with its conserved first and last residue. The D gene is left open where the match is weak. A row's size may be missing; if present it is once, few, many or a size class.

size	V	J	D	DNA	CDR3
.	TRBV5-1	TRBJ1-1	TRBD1	TGCGCCAGCTCGGGGACAGGTTTGACTGAAGCTTTCTTT	CASSGTGLTEAFF
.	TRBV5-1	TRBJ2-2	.	TGCGCCAGCAGCCGGGAGAACACCGGGGAGCTGTTTTTT	CASSRENTGELFF
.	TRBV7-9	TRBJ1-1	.	TGTGCCAGCAGCTCCGTACGGGGGATGAACACTGAAGCTTTCTTT	CASSSVRGMNTEAFF
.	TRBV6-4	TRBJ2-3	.	TGTGCCAGCAGTGTTGAGGGGGACACAGATACGCAGTATTTT	CASSVEGDTDTQYF
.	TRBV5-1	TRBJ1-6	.	TGCGCCAGCAGCTTGGGATCCGGCAGGGCACCACCCCTCCACTTT	CASSLGSGRAPPLHF
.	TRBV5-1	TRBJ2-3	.	TGCGCCAGCAGCTTGGCGGGTATATCTAGCACAGATACGCAGTATTTT	CASSLAGISSTDTQYF
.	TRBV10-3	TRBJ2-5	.	TGTGCCACGGAGGGCAGGCTAGGGGAGACCCAGTACTTC	CATEGRLGETQYF
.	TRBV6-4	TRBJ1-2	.	TGTGCCAGCAGTTCCGCGGGGGGCTATGGCTACACCTTC	CASSSAGGYGYTF
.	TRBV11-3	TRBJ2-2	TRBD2	TGTGCCAGCAGCTTACTAGCGGGGGGCGACGACACCGGGGAGCTGTTTTTT	CASSLLAGGDDTGELFF
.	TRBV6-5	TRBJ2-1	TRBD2	TGTGCCAGCACCCAATCTGCGGGAGATGAGCAGTTCTTC	CASTQSAGDEQFF
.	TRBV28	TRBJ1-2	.	TGTGCCAGCAGTTTCTCTACAGGGCCAGCACCTGGCTACACCTTC	CASSFSTGPAPGYTF
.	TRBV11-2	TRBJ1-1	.	TGTGCCAGCAGCTTACAGGGAAACACTGAAGCTTTCTTT	CASSLQGNTEAFF
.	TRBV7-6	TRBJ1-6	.	TGTGCCAGCAGCTTAGAAAGGGGTTTCAATTCACCCCTCCACTTT	CASSLERGFNSPLHF
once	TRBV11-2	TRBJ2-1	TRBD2	TGTGCCAGCAGCTTAGCTAGCGGGAACAATGAGCAGTTCTTC	CASSLASGNNEQFF
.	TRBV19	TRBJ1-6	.	TGTGCCAGTGCCGTGCCGGGAACCGAGTCACCCCTCCACTTT	CASAVPGTESPLHF
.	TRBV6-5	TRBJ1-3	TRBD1	TGTGCCAGCAGTACCGGGACAGGGGGCGCGAACACCATATATTTT	CASSTGTGGANTIYF